The clone carrying this T cell receptor beta chain was seen repeatedly, ten times or more. Its antigen is not identified. CDR1 is GTSNPN and CDR2 is SVGIG in the germline V gene (reference sequence). Trimming cost V 0 bases and J 0 bases, with 8 bases left between them. The CDR3 sequence is 14 residues long. The data originate from a study of metastatic and nonmetastatic thyroid tumors. Regarding the study as a whole: Patients with malignant thyroid tumors reportedly had significantly higher TCR beta diversity than those with benign nodules, in blood and tumor.

Ahead of thyroid surgery, no patient had received treatment of any kind. TCRdb re-called the PCR reads via MiXCR. The sample lists about 7,400 clones, over 2.5% occurring once. Sequenced sample: tumor tissue. The receptor was derived from a female donor with papillary thyroid cancer or a benign thyroid nodule (not recorded which). Some clones in this sample may be carry-over from other donors' samples. The gene calls are TRBV30 and TRBJ1-1; weak D call: TRBD1 (5 bases). In DNA, the CDR3 is TGTGCCTGGAGTGTACCGGGGCTGAACACTGAAGCTTTCTTT. The encoded protein is CAWSVPGLNTEAFF.